This T cell receptor beta chain appears in the sequencing data of a study of cytomegalovirus exposure and HLA in healthy donors. The V gene's germline CDR1 is KGHSH and CDR2 LQKENI. V lost 5 bases, J lost 4 bases, and 11 bases lay in between. This CDR3 contains 13 residues. Sequencing used immunoSEQ multiplex PCR; TCRdb keeps in-frame clones, though not all of them. In the table there are under 110,000 clones, about 88% of which are singletons. The source material was PBMCs. The gene calls are TRBV18 and TRBJ1-1, with D possibly TRBD1 on 6 matching bases. The TCR originated in a woman aged 18 to 35 in good health and CMV-seropositive. In DNA form, the CDR3 reads TGTGCCAGCTCAGCCACAGGGTCCACTGAAGCTTTCTTT. Translation gives CASSATGSTEAFF. The whole variable domain, remainder taken from reference TRBV18 and TRBJ1-1, is NAGVMQNPRHLVRRRGQEARLRCSPMKGHSHVYWYRQLPEEGLKFMVYLQKENIIDESGMPKERFSAEFPKEGPSILRIQQVVRGDSAAYFCASSATGSTEAFFGQGTRLTVV.